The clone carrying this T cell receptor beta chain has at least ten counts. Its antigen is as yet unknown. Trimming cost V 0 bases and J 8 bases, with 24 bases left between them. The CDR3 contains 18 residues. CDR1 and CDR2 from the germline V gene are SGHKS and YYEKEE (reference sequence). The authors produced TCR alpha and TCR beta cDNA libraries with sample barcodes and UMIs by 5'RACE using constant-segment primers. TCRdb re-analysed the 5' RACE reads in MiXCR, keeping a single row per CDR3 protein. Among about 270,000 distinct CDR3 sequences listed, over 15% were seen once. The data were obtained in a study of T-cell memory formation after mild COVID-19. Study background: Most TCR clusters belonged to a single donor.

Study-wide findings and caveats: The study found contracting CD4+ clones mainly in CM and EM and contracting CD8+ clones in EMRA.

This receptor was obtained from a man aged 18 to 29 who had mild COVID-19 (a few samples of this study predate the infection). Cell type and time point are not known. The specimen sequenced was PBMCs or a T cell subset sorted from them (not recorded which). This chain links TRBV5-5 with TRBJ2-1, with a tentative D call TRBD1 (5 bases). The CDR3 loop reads CASSLVPVTGRNGHEQFF. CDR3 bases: TGTGCCAGCAGCTTGGTCCCGGTAACAGGAAGAAACGGACATGAGCAGTTCTTC.